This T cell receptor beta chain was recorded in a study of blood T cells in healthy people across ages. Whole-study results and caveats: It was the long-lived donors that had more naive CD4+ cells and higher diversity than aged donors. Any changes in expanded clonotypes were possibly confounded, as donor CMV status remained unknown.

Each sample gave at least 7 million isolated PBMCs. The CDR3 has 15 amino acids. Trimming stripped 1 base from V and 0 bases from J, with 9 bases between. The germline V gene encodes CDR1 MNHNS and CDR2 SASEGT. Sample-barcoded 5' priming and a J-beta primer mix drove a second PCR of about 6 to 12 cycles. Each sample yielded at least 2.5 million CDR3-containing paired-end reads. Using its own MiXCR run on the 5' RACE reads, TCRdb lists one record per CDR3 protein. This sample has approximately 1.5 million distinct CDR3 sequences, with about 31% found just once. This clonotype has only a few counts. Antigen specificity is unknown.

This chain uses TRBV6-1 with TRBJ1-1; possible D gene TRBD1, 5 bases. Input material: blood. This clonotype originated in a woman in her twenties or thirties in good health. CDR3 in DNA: TGTGCCAGCAGTGAAGTGAGGGGACTGAACACTGAAGCTTTCTTT. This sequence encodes CASSEVRGLNTEAFF.